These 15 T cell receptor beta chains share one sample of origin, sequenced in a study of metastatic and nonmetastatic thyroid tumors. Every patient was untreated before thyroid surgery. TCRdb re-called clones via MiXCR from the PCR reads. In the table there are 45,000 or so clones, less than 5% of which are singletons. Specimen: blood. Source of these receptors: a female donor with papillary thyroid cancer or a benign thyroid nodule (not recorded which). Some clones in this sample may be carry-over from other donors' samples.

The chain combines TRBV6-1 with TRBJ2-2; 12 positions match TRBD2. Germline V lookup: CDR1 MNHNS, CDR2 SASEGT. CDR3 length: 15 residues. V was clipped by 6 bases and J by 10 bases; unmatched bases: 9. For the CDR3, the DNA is TGTGCCAGCAGGAATCCTAGCGGGGGGGCGGAGGAGCTGTTTTTT. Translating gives CASRNPSGGAEELFF.

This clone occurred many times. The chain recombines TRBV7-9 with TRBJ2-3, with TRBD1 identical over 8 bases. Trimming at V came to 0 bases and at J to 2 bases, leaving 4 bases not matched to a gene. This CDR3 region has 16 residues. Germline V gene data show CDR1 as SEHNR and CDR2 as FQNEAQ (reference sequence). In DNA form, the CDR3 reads TGTGCCAGCAGCTTAGCTCAGGGGGCGATCACAGATACGCAGTATTTT. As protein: CASSLAQGAITDTQYF.

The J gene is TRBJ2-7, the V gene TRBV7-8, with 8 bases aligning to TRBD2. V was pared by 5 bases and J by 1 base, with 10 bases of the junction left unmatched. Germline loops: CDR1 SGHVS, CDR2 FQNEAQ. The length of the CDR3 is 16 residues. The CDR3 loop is CASSKPSGHSSYEQYF. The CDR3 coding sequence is TGTGCCAGCAGCAAACCTAGCGGGCACAGTTCCTACGAGCAGTACTTC.

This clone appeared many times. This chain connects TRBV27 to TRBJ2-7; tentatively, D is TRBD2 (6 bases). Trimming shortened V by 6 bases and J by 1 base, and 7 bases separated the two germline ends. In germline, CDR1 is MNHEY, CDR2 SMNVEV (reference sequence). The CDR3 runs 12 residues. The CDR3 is CASSGRSYEQYF. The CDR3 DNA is TGTGCCAGCAGCGGGAGATCCTACGAGCAGTACTTC.

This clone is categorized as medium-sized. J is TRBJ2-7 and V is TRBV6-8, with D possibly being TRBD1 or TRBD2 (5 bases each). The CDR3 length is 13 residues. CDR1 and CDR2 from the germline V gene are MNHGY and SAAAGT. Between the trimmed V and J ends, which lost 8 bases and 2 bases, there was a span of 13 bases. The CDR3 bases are TGTGCCAGCGTCTGGGACGAGGCCTACGAGCAGTACTTC. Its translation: CASVWDEAYEQYF.

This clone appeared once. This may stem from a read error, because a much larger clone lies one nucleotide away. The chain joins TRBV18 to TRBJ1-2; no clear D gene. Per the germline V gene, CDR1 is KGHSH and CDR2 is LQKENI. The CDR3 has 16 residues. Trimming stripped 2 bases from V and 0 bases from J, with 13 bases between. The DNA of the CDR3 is TGTGCCAGCTCACCAAGTTACTCGGAAGCTAACTATGGCTACACCTTC. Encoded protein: CASSPSYSEANYGYTF.

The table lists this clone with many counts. DNA for the CDR3: TGCGCCAGCAGCTTGGTCTGGGGGAGAGACGAGCAGTACTTC. This gives the protein CASSLVWGRDEQYF. V and J are TRBV5-1 and TRBJ2-7, with D perhaps being TRBD1 or TRBD2 (5 bases each). The CDR3 contains 14 residues. Per germline, CDR1 SGHRS and CDR2 YFSETQ. The germline V and J ends were trimmed by 0 bases and 5 bases, with 12 bases remaining between them.

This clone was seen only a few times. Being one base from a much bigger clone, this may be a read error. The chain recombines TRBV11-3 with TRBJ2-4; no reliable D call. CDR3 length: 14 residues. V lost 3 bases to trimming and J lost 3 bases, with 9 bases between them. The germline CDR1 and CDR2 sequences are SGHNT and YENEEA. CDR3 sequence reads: CASSLGWCKNIQYF. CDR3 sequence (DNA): TGTGCCAGCAGCTTGGGGTGGTGCAAAAACATTCAGTACTTC.

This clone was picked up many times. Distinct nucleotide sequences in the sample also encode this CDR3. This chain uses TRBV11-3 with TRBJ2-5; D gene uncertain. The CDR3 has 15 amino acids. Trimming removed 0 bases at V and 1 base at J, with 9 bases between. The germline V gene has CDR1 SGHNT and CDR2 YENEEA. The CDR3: CASSLEVIRQETQYF. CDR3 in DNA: TGTGCCAGCAGCTTAGAAGTGATACGCCAAGAGACCCAGTACTTC.

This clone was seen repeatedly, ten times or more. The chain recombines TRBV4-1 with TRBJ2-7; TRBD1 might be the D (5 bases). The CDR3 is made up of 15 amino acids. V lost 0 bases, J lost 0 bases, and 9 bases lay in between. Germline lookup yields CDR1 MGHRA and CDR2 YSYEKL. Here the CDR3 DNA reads TGCGCCAGCAGCCAAGATAACAGGAACTCCTACGAGCAGTACTTC. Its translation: CASSQDNRNSYEQYF.

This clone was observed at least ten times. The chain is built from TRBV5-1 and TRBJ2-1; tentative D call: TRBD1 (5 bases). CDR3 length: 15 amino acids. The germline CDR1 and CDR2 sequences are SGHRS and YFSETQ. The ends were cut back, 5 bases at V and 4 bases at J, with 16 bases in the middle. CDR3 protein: CASRDNSDLYNEQFF. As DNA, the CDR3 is TGCGCCAGCAGGGACAACAGTGACCTATACAATGAGCAGTTCTTC.

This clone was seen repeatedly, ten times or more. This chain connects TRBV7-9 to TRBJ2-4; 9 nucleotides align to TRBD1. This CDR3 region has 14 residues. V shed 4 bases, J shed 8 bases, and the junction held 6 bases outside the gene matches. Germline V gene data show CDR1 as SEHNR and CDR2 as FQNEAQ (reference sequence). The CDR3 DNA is TGTGCCAGCAGCTCCGGGACAGGGAACTACATTCAGTACTTC. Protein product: CASSSGTGNYIQYF.

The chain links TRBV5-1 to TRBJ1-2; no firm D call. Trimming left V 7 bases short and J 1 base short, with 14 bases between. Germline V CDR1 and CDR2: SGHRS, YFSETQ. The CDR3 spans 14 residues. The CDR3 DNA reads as TGCGCCAGCTACTCCCCAGGCCTTAACTATGGCTACACCTTC. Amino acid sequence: CASYSPGLNYGYTF.

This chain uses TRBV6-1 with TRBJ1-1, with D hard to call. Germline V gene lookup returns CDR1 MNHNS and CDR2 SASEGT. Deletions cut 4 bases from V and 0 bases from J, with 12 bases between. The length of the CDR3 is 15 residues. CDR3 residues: CASSGTNSMNTEAFF. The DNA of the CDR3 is TGTGCCAGCAGTGGCACCAATTCGATGAACACTGAAGCTTTCTTT.

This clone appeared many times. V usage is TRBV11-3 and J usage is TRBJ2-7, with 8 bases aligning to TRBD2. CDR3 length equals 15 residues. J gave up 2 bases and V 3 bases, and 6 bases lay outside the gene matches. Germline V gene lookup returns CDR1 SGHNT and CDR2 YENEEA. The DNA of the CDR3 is TGTGCCAGCAGCTTCGGGACTAGTGCGACCTACGAGCAGTACTTC. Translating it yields CASSFGTSATYEQYF.